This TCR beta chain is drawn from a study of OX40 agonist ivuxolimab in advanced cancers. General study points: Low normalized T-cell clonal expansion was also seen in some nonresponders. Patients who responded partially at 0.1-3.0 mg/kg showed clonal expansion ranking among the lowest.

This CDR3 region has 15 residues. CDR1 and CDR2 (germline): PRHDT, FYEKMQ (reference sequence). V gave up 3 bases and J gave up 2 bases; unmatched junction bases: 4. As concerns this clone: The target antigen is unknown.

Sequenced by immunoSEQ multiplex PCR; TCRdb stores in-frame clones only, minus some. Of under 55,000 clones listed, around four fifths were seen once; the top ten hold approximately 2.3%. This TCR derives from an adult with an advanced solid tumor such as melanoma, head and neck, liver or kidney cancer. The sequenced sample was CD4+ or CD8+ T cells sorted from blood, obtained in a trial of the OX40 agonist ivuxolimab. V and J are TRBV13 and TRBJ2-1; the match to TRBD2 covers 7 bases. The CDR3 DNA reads TGTGCCAGCAGCTTTTCAAGCGGGGCCTACAATGAGCAGTTCTTC. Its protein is CASSFSSGAYNEQFF.